Following are 24 T cell receptor beta chains from one sample sequenced in a study of molecular identifiers for immune sequencing clone quantification. TCRdb itself ran the PCR reads through MiXCR, one entry per CDR3 protein. The sample carries about 640,000 distinct CDR3 sequences, 15% to 20% recorded once. The sequenced sample consisted of naive CD8+ T cells from blood, with Jurkat cell RNA spiked in. As to subset: FACS-sorted CD8+CD4-CCR7+CD45RA+ naive T cells. The receptor set was obtained from a human donor in good health. Some libraries in this study had Jurkat cell RNA spiked in.

In this sample, this clonotype turned up many times. The V call is TRBV5-1, the J call TRBJ2-7, with 10 bases lining up with TRBD1. The V segment lost 4 bases and the J segment 2 bases; nucleotides outside the gene matches: 6. The CDR3 contains 15 residues. Looked up from germline, CDR1 is SGHRS and CDR2 is YFSETQ. CDR3 in DNA: TGCGCCAGCAGCATTTTCGGGACAGGGGCCTACGAGCAGTACTTC. It translates to CASSIFGTGAYEQYF.

The V and J genes are TRBV10-3 and TRBJ2-1; 13 nucleotides match TRBD2. Losses at the gene ends were 7 bases for V and 1 base for J; bases not matched to a gene: 10. The CDR3 contains 18 residues. Per the germline V gene, CDR1 is ENHRY and CDR2 is SYGVKD. CDR3 nucleotide sequence: TGTGCCATCATGGTCCAAACTAGCGGGGGGGCATCCTACAATGAGCAGTTCTTC. Amino acid sequence: CAIMVQTSGGASYNEQFF.

There are many counts of this clonotype. The gene calls are TRBV4-3 and TRBJ1-1; D is perhaps TRBD1 (5 bases). From germline, CDR1 is LGHNA and CDR2 YSLEER. V dropped 4 bases and J dropped 8 bases, with 14 bases sitting between them. CDR3 length: 13 residues. CDR3 sequence reads: CASSPGFTGEAFF. The CDR3 coding sequence is TGCGCCAGCAGCCCAGGGTTTACAGGCGAAGCTTTCTTT.

This clonotype was seen repeatedly, ten times or more. In DNA, the CDR3 is TGTGCCAGCAGTGCATTCAGGGGGGCAGATACGCAGTATTTT. Encoded protein: CASSAFRGADTQYF. This sequence joins TRBV27 and TRBJ2-3, with a possible D match to TRBD1 (7 bases). Per germline, CDR1 MNHEY and CDR2 SMNVEV (reference sequence). The CDR3 is 14 amino acids. V was pared by 5 bases and J by 4 bases, with 13 bases between.

V usage is TRBV7-3 and J usage is TRBJ2-2; TRBD2 aligns across 8 bases. The CDR3 is 15 amino acids. The V gene's germline CDR1 is SGHTA and CDR2 FQGTGA. J gave up 3 bases and V 3 bases, and 3 bases lay outside the gene matches. CDR3 in amino acids: CASSFSGDHTGELFF. In DNA, the CDR3 is TGTGCCAGCAGCTTTAGCGGGGACCACACCGGGGAGCTGTTTTTT.

At least ten counts were recorded for this clonotype. The rearrangement joins TRBV2 to TRBJ2-3; 8 nucleotides match TRBD2. This CDR3 contains 15 residues. Germline CDR1 and CDR2: SNHLY and FYNNEI. V was pared by 3 bases and J by 5 bases, with 7 bases of the junction left unmatched. The CDR3 coding sequence is TGTGCCAGCAGTGATGGGACTAGAAGTGTAGATACGCAGTATTTT. As protein: CASSDGTRSVDTQYF.

As to this clonotype: This clone may be a read error of a much larger clone one base away. The chain employs TRBV10-3 and TRBJ2-1, with D maybe TRBD2 (6 bases). The CDR3 spans 13 residues. The germline V gene encodes CDR1 ENHRY and CDR2 SYGVKD. CDR3 in DNA: TGTGCCATCAGTGAGTCCGGGGGAAATGAGCGGTTCTTC. Translating it yields CAISESGGNERFF.

This clonotype was counted only a few times. This sequence joins TRBV11-2 and TRBJ2-5; D is unresolved. The CDR3 length is 12 residues. Germline V CDR1 and CDR2: SGHAT, FQNNGV. Trimming pared 0 bases from V and 8 bases from J, leaving 7 bases between. The DNA for the CDR3 is TGTGCCAGCAGCTTAGACCCTCTTACCCAGTACTTC. It encodes CASSLDPLTQYF.

This clonotype showed up just a few times. This chain joins TRBV7-9 and TRBJ2-2; TRBD2 aligns across 9 bases. V gave up 9 bases and J gave up 5 bases; unmatched junction bases: 13. Germline CDR1 is SEHNR and CDR2 is FQNEAQ (reference sequence). This CDR3 has 16 amino acids. CDR3 amino acids: CASTITRSGGTGELFF. The CDR3, as DNA: TGTGCCAGTACCATAACCCGCAGCGGGGGGACCGGGGAGCTGTTTTTT.

This clonotype has at least ten counts. The chain is built from TRBV2 and TRBJ1-5; a possible D gene is TRBD1 (5 bases). There are 15 residues in the CDR3. Trimming shortened V by 4 bases and J by 4 bases, and 14 bases separated the two germline ends. CDR1 and CDR2 (germline): SNHLY, FYNNEI. CDR3 residues: CASSGQGRGNQPQHF. CDR3 in DNA: TGTGCCAGCAGTGGACAAGGGAGGGGAAATCAGCCCCAGCATTTT.

In this sample, this clonotype turned up many times. The rearrangement links TRBV5-1 to TRBJ1-1; 11 positions agree with TRBD1. CDR1 and CDR2 from the germline V gene are SGHRS and YFSETQ. The junction had 7 bases not matched to a gene; V was cut back by 0 bases and J by 3 bases. The CDR3 loop spans 17 amino acids. CDR3 residues: CASSLVGQGAFDTEAFF. For the CDR3, the DNA is TGCGCCAGCAGCTTGGTCGGACAGGGGGCTTTTGACACTGAAGCTTTCTTT.

This clonotype was recorded many times. The chain joins TRBV7-9 to TRBJ1-4; D uncertain. The CDR3 is made up of 12 amino acids. The V and J ends lost 2 bases and 5 bases respectively, with 3 bases between them. CDR1 and CDR2 from the germline V gene are SEHNR and FQNEAQ (reference sequence). The CDR3 is CASSLKNEKLFF. The CDR3 coding sequence is TGTGCCAGCAGCTTAAAAAATGAAAAACTGTTTTTT.

With respect to this clonotype: The junction shows a germline mismatch at one end, possibly a read error. The CDR3 here is CASSEELPGQPNEKLVF. In DNA form, the CDR3 reads TGTGCTAGCAGTGAAGAACTACCGGGACAACCTAATGAAAAACTGGTTTTT. The chain has TRBV2 and TRBJ1-4; the D gene is possibly TRBD1 (6 bases). The germline gives CDR1 SNHLY, CDR2 FYNNEI. The CDR3 is made up of 17 amino acids.

The chain couples TRBV30 to TRBJ1-2; no clear D gene. Trimming pared 2 bases from V and 3 bases from J, leaving 13 bases between. This CDR3 is 14 amino acids long. Germline V CDR1 and CDR2: GTSNPN, SVGIG (reference sequence). The CDR3: CAWSRDKRDYGYTF. In DNA, the CDR3 is TGTGCCTGGAGTAGAGACAAAAGAGACTATGGCTACACCTTC. Using reference TRBV30 and TRBJ1-2 for the parts outside the CDR3, the full variable domain is SQTIHQWPATLVQPVGSPLSLECTVEGTSNPNLYWYRQAAGRGLQLLFYSVGIGQISSEVPQNLSASRPQDRQFILSSKKLLLSDSGFYLCAWSRDKRDYGYTFGSGTRLTVV.

This clonotype appeared many times. V gene TRBV29-1 combines with J gene TRBJ1-4; D is ambiguous. The CDR3 is 13 residues long. Trimming shortened V by 4 bases and J by 7 bases, and 13 bases separated the two germline ends. CDR1 SQVTM and CDR2 ANQGSEA come from the germline V gene. The CDR3 nucleotides are TGCAGCGTTGGGGGATCCTGGGGTGAAAAACTGTTTTTT. This codes for CSVGGSWGEKLFF.

This clonotype came up many times. This chain's CDR3 is CSAQDRLAYEQYF. In DNA form, the CDR3 reads TGCAGTGCTCAGGACAGGCTTGCCTACGAGCAGTACTTC. The J gene is TRBJ2-7, the V gene TRBV20-1; 7 positions agree with TRBD1. Per germline, CDR1 DFQATT and CDR2 SNEGSKA (reference sequence). Losses at the gene ends were 5 bases for V and 2 bases for J; bases not matched to a gene: 6. The length of the CDR3 is 13 residues.

This chain joins TRBV9 and TRBJ2-7, with D possibly being TRBD1 (7 bases). The V end lost 4 bases, the J end lost 0 bases, and 17 bases lay between the germline ends. Germline loops: CDR1 SGDLS, CDR2 YYNGEE. This CDR3 spans 16 amino acids. DNA of the CDR3: TGTGCCAGCAGCCCCCAGGGGGGAGACACCTCCTACGAGCAGTACTTC. Encoded protein: CASSPQGGDTSYEQYF.

This clonotype was observed many times. The chain uses TRBV27 and TRBJ1-5; 7 bases agree with TRBD1. The CDR3 contains 16 residues. The germline CDR1 and CDR2 sequences are MNHEY and SMNVEV (reference sequence). With V trimmed by 0 bases and J by 0 bases, 2 bases remained unmatched. This chain's CDR3 is CASSLSGQNSNQPQHF. The CDR3 bases are TGTGCCAGCAGTTTATCGGGACAGAATAGCAATCAGCCCCAGCATTTT.

Comment on this clonotype: A much larger clone differs by one base, so this may be a read error. The chain uses TRBV7-6 and TRBJ2-5, with a weak D call TRBD2 (5 bases). This CDR3 is built from 14 residues. The germline V gene encodes CDR1 SGHVS and CDR2 FNYEAQ. The CDR3 protein is CASSLLSGQEAQYF. The CDR3 DNA sequence: TGTGCCAGCAGCTTATTGAGCGGCCAAGAGGCCCAGTACTTC.

This chain links TRBV7-9 with TRBJ1-6, with 8 bases matching TRBD1. The CDR3 extends over 16 amino acids. J was trimmed by 7 bases and V by 5 bases; bases with no gene match: 10. The germline gives CDR1 SEHNR, CDR2 FQNEAQ (reference sequence). This CDR3 reads CASSQTDRDRNSPLHF. The CDR3 coding sequence is TGTGCCAGCAGCCAGACGGACAGGGACCGAAATTCACCCCTCCACTTT.

The rearrangement links TRBV6-2 or TRBV6-3 to TRBJ2-7; 7 nucleotides agree with TRBD2. The V segment lost 4 bases and the J segment 3 bases; nucleotides outside the gene matches: 15. Germline V CDR1 and CDR2: MNHEY, SVGEGT. CDR3 length: 17 residues. The CDR3: CASSWVAASGASYEQYF. In DNA, the CDR3 is TGTGCCAGCAGTTGGGTTGCGGCTAGCGGAGCCAGCTACGAGCAGTACTTC.

This clonotype was seen a handful of times. The genes are TRBV30 and TRBJ2-7, with D unresolved. Trimming stripped 1 base from V and 3 bases from J, with 10 bases between. CDR1 and CDR2 from the germline V gene are GTSNPN and SVGIG (reference sequence). The CDR3 loop spans 13 amino acids. The CDR3 protein is CAWSEGSYYEQYF. CDR3 DNA sequence: TGTGCCTGGAGTGAGGGCAGTTACTACGAGCAGTACTTC.

This clonotype came up once. A read error is possible here, since a much larger clone lies one base away. The rearrangement joins TRBV29-1 to TRBJ2-7; 7 positions agree with TRBD1. CDR3 length: 14 amino acids. Germline V lookup: CDR1 SQVTM, CDR2 ANQGSEA. This CDR3 is CGVEEGTETYEQYF. CDR3 in DNA: TGCGGCGTTGAAGAAGGGACAGAGACCTACGAGCAGTACTTC.

This clonotype was recorded a few times. A much bigger clone sits one base away, suggesting this may be a read error. This chain connects TRBV6-2 or TRBV6-3 to TRBJ2-5, with TRBD1 matching over 10 bases. J gave up 3 bases and V 7 bases, and 2 bases lay outside the gene matches. The V gene's germline CDR1 is MNHEY and CDR2 SVGEGT. The CDR3 length is 13 residues. CDR3 in DNA: TGTGCCAGCACCGGGACAGGGGAAGAGACCCAGTACTTC. Translating gives CASTGTGEETQYF.